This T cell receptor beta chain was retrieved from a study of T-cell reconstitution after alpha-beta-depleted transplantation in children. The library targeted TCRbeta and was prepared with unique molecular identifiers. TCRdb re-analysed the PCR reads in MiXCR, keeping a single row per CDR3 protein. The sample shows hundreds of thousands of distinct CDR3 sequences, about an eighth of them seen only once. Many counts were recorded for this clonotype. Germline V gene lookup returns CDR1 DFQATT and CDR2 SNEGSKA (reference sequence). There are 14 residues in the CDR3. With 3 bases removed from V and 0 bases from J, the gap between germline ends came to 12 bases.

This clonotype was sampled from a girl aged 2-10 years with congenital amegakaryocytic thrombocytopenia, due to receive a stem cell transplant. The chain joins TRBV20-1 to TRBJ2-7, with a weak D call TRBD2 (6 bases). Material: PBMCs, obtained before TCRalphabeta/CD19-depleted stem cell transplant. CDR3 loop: CSARTVGGSYEQYF. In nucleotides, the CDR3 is TGCAGTGCTAGGACAGTGGGGGGCTCCTACGAGCAGTACTTC.